The 27 T cell receptor beta chains below all came from one sample that was sequenced in a study of cytomegalovirus exposure and HLA in healthy donors. PCR involved 60 Vbeta and 13 Jbeta primers. Assay: immunoSEQ multiplex PCR; the TCRdb copy retains only in-frame clones and omits some. The sample shows 90,000 to 120,000 clones, around 80% of them seen only once. Source material: PBMCs. The origin of the receptors is a man aged 25 to 40 in good health and CMV-seropositive.

This clone is a singleton in its sample. This sequence joins TRBV10-2 and TRBJ2-3, with 11 bases lining up with TRBD2. Trimming removed 0 bases from V and 6 bases from J; junction bases left unmatched: 11. CDR1 and CDR2 (germline): WSHSY, SAAADI. The CDR3 runs to 18 residues. CDR3 in amino acids: CASSESTVAGGPRDTQYF. The CDR3 DNA sequence: TGCGCCAGCAGTGAGTCGACGGTAGCGGGGGGGCCTAGGGATACGCAGTATTTT.

The chain is built from TRBV7-9 and TRBJ2-3; a weak D match, TRBD2 (5 bases). The CDR3 has 14 residues. V shed 3 bases and J shed 6 bases, with 13 bases lying between them. Germline loops: CDR1 SEHNR, CDR2 FQNEAQ (reference sequence). The CDR3 loop reads CASSFAGVGDTQYF. Written as DNA, the CDR3 is TGTGCCAGCAGCTTCGCCGGGGTCGGGGATACGCAGTATTTT.

This chain uses TRBV30 with TRBJ1-2; TRBD1 is a possible D gene (6 bases). Trimming cost V 3 bases and J 2 bases, with 10 bases left between them. Germline CDR1 reads GTSNPN; CDR2 reads SVGIG (reference sequence). The CDR3 consists of 13 residues. DNA of the CDR3: TGTGCCTGGAGCACAGGGCCCAACTATGGCTACACCTTC. Its translation is CAWSTGPNYGYTF.

The chain carries TRBV18 and TRBJ2-7; D gene uncertain. Germline V gene data show CDR1 as KGHSH and CDR2 as LQKENI. Trimming removed 0 bases from V and 5 bases from J, with 11 bases in between. The CDR3 length is 14 residues. As DNA, the CDR3 is TGTGCCAGCTCACCACCTGGCCTTGCCCACGAGCAGTACTTC. Amino acids: CASSPPGLAHEQYF.

This clone was picked up a small number of times. The CDR3 region has the DNA TGTGCCAGCAGCCCTACTAGCGGGGGGACGAATGAGCAGTTCTTC. Its protein product is CASSPTSGGTNEQFF. The rearrangement uses TRBV7-3 and TRBJ2-1; 12 bases fit TRBD2. The V gene's germline CDR1 is SGHTA and CDR2 FQGTGA. J was trimmed by 7 bases and V by 5 bases; bases with no gene match: 6. The CDR3 consists of 15 residues.

The chain has TRBV10-3 and TRBJ1-5; D may be TRBD1 (6 bases). Deletions cut 2 bases from V and 2 bases from J, with 19 bases between. This CDR3 spans 18 amino acids. Germline CDR1 ENHRY, CDR2 SYGVKD. The CDR3, as DNA: TGTGCCATCAGTGAGGGGTGGCCACCAAACAGGGGCAATCAGCCCCAGCATTTT. This translates into CAISEGWPPNRGNQPQHF.

The V and J genes are TRBV27 and TRBJ1-1; possible D gene TRBD1, 5 bases. V lost 3 bases, J lost 4 bases, and 21 bases lay in between. The germline V gene encodes CDR1 MNHEY and CDR2 SMNVEV (reference sequence). CDR3 length equals 17 residues. CDR3 nucleotide sequence: TGTGCCAGCAGTTTGGGGTGGGGGGTAGGCGGCGGCACTGAAGCTTTCTTT. Its protein product is CASSLGWGVGGGTEAFF.

The V call is TRBV14, the J call TRBJ1-4; D gene ambiguous. Trimming pared 4 bases from V and 4 bases from J, leaving 7 bases between. CDR3 length: 13 residues. Germline CDR1 reads SGHDN; CDR2 reads FVKESK. Here the CDR3 DNA reads TGTGCCAGCAGCCGGGCCTTTAATGAAAAACTGTTTTTT. Its protein is CASSRAFNEKLFF.

This clone occurred a few times. This chain joins TRBV6-5 and TRBJ1-2, with a tentative D call TRBD1 (6 bases). Looked up from germline, CDR1 is MNHEY and CDR2 is SVGAGI. The CDR3 is made up of 14 amino acids. Trimming removed 6 bases at V and 0 bases at J, with 11 bases between. For the CDR3, the DNA is TGTGCCAGCAGCCCAGGGGTATCTAACTATGGCTACACCTTC. Its protein product is CASSPGVSNYGYTF.

This clone was observed a few times. The DNA of the CDR3 is TGTGCCAGTGGAGGCGGGGGGTTAATCGATACGCAGTATTTT. Translating gives CASGGGGLIDTQYF. The V and J genes are TRBV27 and TRBJ2-3; 8 bases are a match to TRBD2. CDR1 MNHEY and CDR2 SMNVEV come from the germline V gene (reference sequence). V dropped 9 bases and J dropped 6; count of bases not matched to a gene: 11. The CDR3 covers 14 residues.

This chain uses TRBV7-9 with TRBJ2-7; 7 positions match TRBD2. Germline CDR1 SEHNR, CDR2 FQNEAQ (reference sequence). J gave up 3 bases and V 5 bases, and 13 bases lay outside the gene matches. The CDR3 is 16 amino acids. The CDR3 loop reads CASSPSWERGDYEQYF. The CDR3 DNA reads as TGTGCCAGCAGCCCGTCATGGGAGCGGGGAGACTACGAGCAGTACTTC.

The chain links TRBV5-5 to TRBJ1-5, with D uncertain. Between the trimmed V and J ends, which lost 2 bases and 0 bases, there was a span of 9 bases. Germline-derived CDR1 and CDR2 are SGHKS and YYEKEE (reference sequence). There are 15 residues in the CDR3. CDR3 sequence: CASSFVEYSNQPQHF. CDR3 nucleotide sequence: TGTGCCAGCAGCTTTGTAGAATATAGCAATCAGCCCCAGCATTTT.

The chain uses TRBV5-1 and TRBJ1-1; D remains unclear. Germline V CDR1 and CDR2: SGHRS, YFSETQ. This CDR3 spans 13 amino acids. V lost 5 bases and J 6 bases, leaving 14 bases between the germline ends. CDR3 DNA sequence: TGCGCCAGCAGAAGTAGTGGGCCGTCTGAAGCTTTCTTT. Translation: CASRSSGPSEAFF.

J is TRBJ1-2 and V is TRBV5-4; a weak D match, TRBD1 (5 bases). The germline V gene encodes CDR1 SGHNT and CDR2 YYREEE (reference sequence). Trimming stripped 4 bases from V and 1 base from J, with 17 bases between. The CDR3 runs 16 residues. The CDR3 DNA follows: TGTGCCAGCAGCCTACAGGCGGTATCCCGTAACTATGGCTACACCTTC. It specifies CASSLQAVSRNYGYTF.

J is TRBJ2-7 and V is TRBV5-1, with D unclear. V lost 1 base to trimming and J lost 0 bases, with 11 bases between them. Germline V CDR1 and CDR2: SGHRS, YFSETQ. The CDR3 has 15 residues. The CDR3 DNA reads TGCGCCAGCAGCTTGTACAGTGCCAGCTCCTACGAGCAGTACTTC. Its protein is CASSLYSASSYEQYF.

The chain links TRBV5-1 to TRBJ2-5; no reliable D call. Looked up from germline, CDR1 is SGHRS and CDR2 is YFSETQ. There are 13 residues in the CDR3. V lost 4 bases to trimming and J lost 4 bases, with 11 bases between them. The CDR3 DNA follows: TGCGCCAGCAGCGAGTTCCCTGGAGAGACCCAGTACTTC. Translation: CASSEFPGETQYF.

Notes on this clone: Other DNA variants within this sample encode the same CDR3. V gene TRBV2 combines with J gene TRBJ2-2; 9 bases map to TRBD1. CDR1 and CDR2 (germline): SNHLY, FYNNEI. The CDR3 is made up of 14 amino acids. V trimming: 6 bases; J trimming: 3 bases; junction bases outside the gene matches: 2. This chain's CDR3 is CASRGQGYTGELFF. CDR3 coding DNA: TGTGCCAGCAGGGGACAGGGCTACACCGGGGAGCTGTTTTTT.

The table lists this clone with a few counts. J is TRBJ2-4 and V is TRBV5-1; TRBD1 aligns across 9 bases. Unmatched junction bases numbered 13, after V lost 5 bases and J lost 7 bases. Germline V gene sequence: CDR1 SGHRS, CDR2 YFSETQ. The CDR3 has 16 residues. This CDR3 is CASRAGTGNIGNIQYF. The CDR3, as DNA: TGCGCCAGCAGGGCCGGGACAGGGAATATTGGGAACATTCAGTACTTC.

This chain connects TRBV27 to TRBJ1-5, with 8 bases aligning to TRBD1. The CDR3 is 14 residues long. Germline V gives CDR1 MNHEY, CDR2 SMNVEV (reference sequence). V was pared by 5 bases and J by 10 bases, with 10 bases of the junction left unmatched. In nucleotides, the CDR3 is TGTGCCAGCAGTAACAGGGGGGACGTCGGTCCCCAGCATTTT. It codes for CASSNRGDVGPQHF.

The genes are TRBV5-1 and TRBJ2-4; 8 positions match TRBD2. The V segment lost 0 bases and the J segment 9 bases; nucleotides outside the gene matches: 17. Germline-derived CDR1 and CDR2 are SGHRS and YFSETQ. The CDR3 has 18 amino acids. The CDR3 here is CASSLEFGLAGSRGIQYF. Written as DNA, the CDR3 is TGCGCCAGCAGCTTGGAGTTTGGGCTAGCGGGTTCTAGGGGCATTCAGTACTTC.

This chain connects TRBV21-1 to TRBJ2-4; the D call of TRBD1 is as the table states it, not checked on the DNA. TRBV21-1 is an annotated pseudogene. The length of the CDR3 is 17 residues. This CDR3 is CASSKGSIQPPIVIQYF. The CDR3 DNA is TGTGCCAGCAGCAAAGGCTCAATACAACCCCCAATTGTTATTCAGTACTTC.

V gene TRBV6-1 combines with J gene TRBJ1-1, with D maybe TRBD1 (5 bases). The V end lost 6 bases, the J end lost 1 base, and 12 bases lay between the germline ends. CDR3 length: 14 residues. From germline, CDR1 is MNHNS and CDR2 SASEGT. The CDR3 loop reads CASRVRRENTEAFF. In DNA form, the CDR3 reads TGTGCCAGCAGAGTTCGCAGGGAGAACACTGAAGCTTTCTTT.

The chain couples TRBV27 to TRBJ2-3; perhaps TRBD2 as D (5 bases). The CDR3 totals 13 residues. Trimming stripped 2 bases from V and 6 bases from J, with 9 bases between. CDR1 is MNHEY, CDR2 SMNVEV, per germline (reference sequence). The CDR3 DNA reads TGTGCCAGCAGTTTAACTAGGGCCGATACGCAGTATTTT. Translated, it gives CASSLTRADTQYF.

This rearrangement joins TRBV9 to TRBJ1-4; no definite D call. This CDR3 region has 15 residues. CDR1 and CDR2 from the germline V gene are SGDLS and YYNGEE. Trimming pared 0 bases from V and 0 bases from J, leaving 6 bases between. The CDR3 here is CASSVGVATNEKLFF. The DNA of the CDR3 is TGTGCCAGCAGCGTAGGAGTTGCAACTAATGAAAAACTGTTTTTT.

V is TRBV18 and J is TRBJ2-3; TRBD1 matches at 7 bases. Germline CDR1 KGHSH, CDR2 LQKENI. V was clipped by 3 bases and J by 2 bases; unmatched bases: 5. This CDR3 region has 15 residues. This CDR3 is CASSPPGQITDTQYF. In DNA, the CDR3 is TGTGCCAGCTCACCCCCGGGACAGATCACAGATACGCAGTATTTT.

The chain uses TRBV5-1 and TRBJ1-6; 9 bases match TRBD1. From germline, CDR1 is SGHRS and CDR2 YFSETQ. The J segment lost 3 bases and the V segment lost 4 bases, leaving 8 bases of the junction unmatched. This CDR3 is built from 17 residues. The CDR3, as DNA: TGCGCCAGCAGCCCTGGACAGACAGGGGGCTATAATTCACCCCTCCACTTT. This sequence encodes CASSPGQTGGYNSPLHF.

The gene calls are TRBV5-4 and TRBJ2-1, with a tentative D call TRBD2 (7 bases). The CDR3 totals 16 residues. CDR1 is SGHNT, CDR2 YYREEE, per germline (reference sequence). The V end lost 1 base, the J end lost 7 bases, and 18 bases lay between the germline ends. The CDR3 coding sequence is TGTGCCAGCAGCTTGCAAGGGGGGGCCGAGATGAATGAGCAGTTCTTC. Protein sequence: CASSLQGGAEMNEQFF. The complete variable domain, with remaining parts taken from reference TRBV5-4 and TRBJ2-1, reads ETGVTQSPTHLIKTRGQQVTLRCSSQSGHNTVSWYQQALGQGPQFIFQYYREEENGRGNFPPRFSGLQFPNYSSELNVNALELDDSALYLCASSLQGGAEMNEQFFGPGTRLTVL.